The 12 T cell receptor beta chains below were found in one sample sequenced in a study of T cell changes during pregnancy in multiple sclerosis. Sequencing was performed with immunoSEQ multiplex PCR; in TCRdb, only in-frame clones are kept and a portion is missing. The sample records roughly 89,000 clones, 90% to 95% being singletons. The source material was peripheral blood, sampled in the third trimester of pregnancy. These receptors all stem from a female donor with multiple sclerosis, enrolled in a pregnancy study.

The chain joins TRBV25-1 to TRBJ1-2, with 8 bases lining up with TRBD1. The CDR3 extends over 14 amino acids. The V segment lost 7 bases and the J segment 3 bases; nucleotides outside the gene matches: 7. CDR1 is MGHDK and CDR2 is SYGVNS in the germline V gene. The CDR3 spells CASTKTGDYYGYTF. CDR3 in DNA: TGTGCCAGCACTAAGACAGGGGATTACTATGGCTACACCTTC.

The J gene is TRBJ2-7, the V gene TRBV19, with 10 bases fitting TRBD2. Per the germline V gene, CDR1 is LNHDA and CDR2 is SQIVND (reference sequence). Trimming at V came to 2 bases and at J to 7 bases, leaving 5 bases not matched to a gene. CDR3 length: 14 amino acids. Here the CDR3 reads CASSILAGEGEQYF. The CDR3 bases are TGTGCCAGTAGTATACTAGCGGGAGAGGGGGAGCAGTACTTC.

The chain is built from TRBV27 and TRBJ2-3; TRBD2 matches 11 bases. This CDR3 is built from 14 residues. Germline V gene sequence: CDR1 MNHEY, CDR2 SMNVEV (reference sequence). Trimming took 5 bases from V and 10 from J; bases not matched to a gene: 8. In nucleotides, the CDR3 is TGTGCCAGCAGTATTAGCGGGAGGGCCAAGGCGCAGTATTTT. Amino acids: CASSISGRAKAQYF.

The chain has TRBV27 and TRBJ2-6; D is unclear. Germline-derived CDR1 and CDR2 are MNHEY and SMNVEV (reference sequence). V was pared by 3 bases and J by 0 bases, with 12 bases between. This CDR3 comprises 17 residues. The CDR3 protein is CASSLLSGFSGANVLTF. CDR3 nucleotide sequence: TGTGCCAGCAGTTTGCTGTCCGGGTTCTCTGGGGCCAACGTCCTGACTTTC.

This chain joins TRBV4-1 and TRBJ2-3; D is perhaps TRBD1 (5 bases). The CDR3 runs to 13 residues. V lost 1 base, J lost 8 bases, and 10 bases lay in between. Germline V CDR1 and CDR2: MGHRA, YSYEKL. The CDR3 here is CASSQGFQGTQYF. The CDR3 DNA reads TGCGCCAGCAGCCAAGGCTTCCAGGGTACGCAGTATTTT.

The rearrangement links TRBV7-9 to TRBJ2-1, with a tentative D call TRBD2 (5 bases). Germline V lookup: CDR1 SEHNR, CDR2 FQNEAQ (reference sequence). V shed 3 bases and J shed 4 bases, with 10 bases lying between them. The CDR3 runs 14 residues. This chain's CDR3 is CASSFSDNYNEQFF. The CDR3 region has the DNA TGTGCCAGCAGCTTTAGCGACAATTACAATGAGCAGTTCTTC.

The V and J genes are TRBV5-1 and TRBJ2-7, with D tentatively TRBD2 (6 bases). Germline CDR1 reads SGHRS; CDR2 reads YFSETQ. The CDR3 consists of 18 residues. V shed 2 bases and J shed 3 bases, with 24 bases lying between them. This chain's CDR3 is CASSLRERSRGFDYEQYF. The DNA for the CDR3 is TGCGCCAGCAGCTTACGGGAGAGGTCCCGAGGGTTCGACTACGAGCAGTACTTC. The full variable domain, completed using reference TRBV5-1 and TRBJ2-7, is KAGVTQTPRYLIKTRGQQVTLSCSPISGHRSVSWYQQTPGQGLQFLFEYFSETQRNKGNFPGRFSGRQFSNSRSEMNVSTLELGDSALYLCASSLRERSRGFDYEQYFGPGTRLTVT.

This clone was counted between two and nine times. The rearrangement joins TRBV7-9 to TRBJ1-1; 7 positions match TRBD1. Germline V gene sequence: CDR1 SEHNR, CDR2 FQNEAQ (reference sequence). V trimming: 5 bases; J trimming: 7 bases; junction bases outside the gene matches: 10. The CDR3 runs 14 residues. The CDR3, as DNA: TGTGCCAGCAGCCAAGACAGGGTAGTTGATGAAGCTTTCTTT. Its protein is CASSQDRVVDEAFF.

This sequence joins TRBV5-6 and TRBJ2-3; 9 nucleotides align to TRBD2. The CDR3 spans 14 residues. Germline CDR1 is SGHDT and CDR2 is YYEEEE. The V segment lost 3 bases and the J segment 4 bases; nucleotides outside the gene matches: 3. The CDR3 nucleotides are TGTGCCAGCAGCTATAGCGGGAGCGCAGATACGCAGTATTTT. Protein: CASSYSGSADTQYF.

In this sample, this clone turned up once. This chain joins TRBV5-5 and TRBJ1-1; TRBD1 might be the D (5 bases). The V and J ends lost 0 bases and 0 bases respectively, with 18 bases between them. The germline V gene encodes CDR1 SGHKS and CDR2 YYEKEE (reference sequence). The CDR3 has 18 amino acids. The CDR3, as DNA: TGTGCCAGCAGCTTGGAACTTTACAGGACGGACATGAACACTGAAGCTTTCTTT. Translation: CASSLELYRTDMNTEAFF.

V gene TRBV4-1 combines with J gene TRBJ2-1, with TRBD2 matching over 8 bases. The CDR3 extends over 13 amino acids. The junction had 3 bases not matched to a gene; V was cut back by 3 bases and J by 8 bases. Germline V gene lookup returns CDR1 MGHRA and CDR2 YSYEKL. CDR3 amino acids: CASSQTSVYEQFF. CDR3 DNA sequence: TGCGCCAGCAGCCAGACTAGCGTCTATGAGCAGTTCTTC.

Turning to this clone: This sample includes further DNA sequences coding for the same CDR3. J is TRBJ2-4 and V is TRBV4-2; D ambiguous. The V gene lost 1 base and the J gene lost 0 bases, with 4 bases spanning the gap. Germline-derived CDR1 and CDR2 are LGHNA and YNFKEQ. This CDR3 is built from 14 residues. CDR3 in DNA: TGTGCCAGCAGCCAAGGGCTAGCCAAAAACATTCAGTACTTC. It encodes CASSQGLAKNIQYF.